In its sample, the clone carrying this TCR beta chain was seen a few times. Its antigen is not identified. The authors incorporated unique molecular identifiers into the TCR beta cDNA libraries. Each CDR3 protein gets one entry after TCRdb re-called the PCR reads with MiXCR. Found here are hundreds of thousands of distinct CDR3 sequences, approximately 59% of them singletons; the top ten hold around 11%. The data derive from a study of post-analysis software for immune sequencing data. Study at large: In terms of disease course, relapsing-remitting, secondary progressive and progressive-relapsing multiple sclerosis were included. Study conclusions and caveats: TRBV segments more frequent in patients than in controls numbered five and included TRBV5-6, TRBV5-1 and TRBV20-1. Comparison with controls showed significantly lower normalized Chao1 diversity in multiple sclerosis patients.

The CDR3 contains 14 residues. CDR1 DFQATT and CDR2 SNEGSKA come from the germline V gene (reference sequence). V lost 6 bases to trimming and J lost 0 bases, with 14 bases between them. Material: blood. The sequence was obtained from a girl between 2 and 10 years old with multiple sclerosis. V is TRBV20-1 and J is TRBJ1-2; the D gene is possibly TRBD1 (6 bases). The CDR3 DNA sequence: TGCAGTGCCCGGGGGGCAGCAACTAACTATGGCTACACCTTC. Translating it yields CSARGAATNYGYTF.